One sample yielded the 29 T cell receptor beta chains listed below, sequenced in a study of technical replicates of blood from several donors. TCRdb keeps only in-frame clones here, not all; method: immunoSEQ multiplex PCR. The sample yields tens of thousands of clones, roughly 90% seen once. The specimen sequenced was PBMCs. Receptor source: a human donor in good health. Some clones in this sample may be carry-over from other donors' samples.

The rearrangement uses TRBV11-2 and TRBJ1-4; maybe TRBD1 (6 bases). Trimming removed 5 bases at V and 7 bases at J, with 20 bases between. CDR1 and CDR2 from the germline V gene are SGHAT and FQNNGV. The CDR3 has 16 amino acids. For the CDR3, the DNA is TGTGCCAGCAGCCAGTACAAACAGGGTCTGGCTGAAAAACTGTTTTTT. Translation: CASSQYKQGLAEKLFF.

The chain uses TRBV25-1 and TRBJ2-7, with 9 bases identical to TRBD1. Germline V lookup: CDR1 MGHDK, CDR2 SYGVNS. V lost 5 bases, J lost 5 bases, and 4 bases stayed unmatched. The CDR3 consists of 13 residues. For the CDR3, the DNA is TGTGCCAGCAGTCAGGGACAGGGTCACGAGCAGTACTTC. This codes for CASSQGQGHEQYF.

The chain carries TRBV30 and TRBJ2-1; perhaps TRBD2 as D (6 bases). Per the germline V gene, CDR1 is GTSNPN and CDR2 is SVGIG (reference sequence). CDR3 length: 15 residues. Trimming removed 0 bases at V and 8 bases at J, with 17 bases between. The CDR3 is CAWSVPLGSSHEQFF. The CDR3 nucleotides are TGTGCCTGGAGTGTCCCCCTCGGGAGTAGCCATGAGCAGTTCTTC.

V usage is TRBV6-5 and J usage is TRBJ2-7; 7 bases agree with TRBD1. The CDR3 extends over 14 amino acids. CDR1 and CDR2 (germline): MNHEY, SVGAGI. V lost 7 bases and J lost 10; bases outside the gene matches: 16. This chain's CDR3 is CASNLTRPTGRQYF. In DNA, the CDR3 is TGTGCCAGCAATCTTACACGCCCGACAGGGAGACAGTACTTC.

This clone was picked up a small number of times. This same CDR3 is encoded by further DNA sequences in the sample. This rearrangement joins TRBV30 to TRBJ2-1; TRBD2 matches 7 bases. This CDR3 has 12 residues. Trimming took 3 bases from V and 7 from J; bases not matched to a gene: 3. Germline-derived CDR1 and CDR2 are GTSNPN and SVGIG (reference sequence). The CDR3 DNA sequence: TGTGCCTGGAGCTGGGGGGGAAATGAGCAGTTCTTC. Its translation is CAWSWGGNEQFF.

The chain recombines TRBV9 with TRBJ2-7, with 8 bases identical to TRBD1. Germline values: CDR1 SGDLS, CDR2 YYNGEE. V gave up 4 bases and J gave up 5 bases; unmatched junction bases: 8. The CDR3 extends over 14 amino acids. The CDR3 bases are TGTGCCAGCAGCCCCCGACAGGGGTCCCACGAGCAGTACTTC. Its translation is CASSPRQGSHEQYF.

Here the CDR3 reads CATRTAPKGYTF. The CDR3 nucleotides read TGTGCCACCCGAACAGCTCCCAAGGGCTACACCTTC. The genes are TRBV21-1 and TRBJ1-2; the table assigns TRBD1, which was not confirmed against the DNA. TRBV21-1 counts as a pseudogene. The CDR3 has 12 amino acids.

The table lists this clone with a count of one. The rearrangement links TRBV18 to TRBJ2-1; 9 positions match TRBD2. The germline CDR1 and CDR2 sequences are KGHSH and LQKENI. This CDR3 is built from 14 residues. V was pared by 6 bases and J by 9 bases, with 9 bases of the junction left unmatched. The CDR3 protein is CASSRRTSDREQFF. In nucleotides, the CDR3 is TGTGCCAGCTCCCGACGGACTAGCGATCGTGAGCAGTTCTTC.

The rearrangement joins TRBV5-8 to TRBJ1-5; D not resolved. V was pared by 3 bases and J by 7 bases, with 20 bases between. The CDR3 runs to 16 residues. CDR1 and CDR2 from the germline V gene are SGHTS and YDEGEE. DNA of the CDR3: TGTGCCAGCAGCTCTAGAACTACCATGGCGGTCCAGCCCCAGCATTTT. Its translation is CASSSRTTMAVQPQHF. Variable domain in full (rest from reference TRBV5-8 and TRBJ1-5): EAGVTQSPTHLIKTRGQQATLRCSPISGHTSVYWYQQALGLGLQFLLWYDEGEERNRGNFPPRFSGRQFPNYSSELNVNALELEDSALYLCASSSRTTMAVQPQHFGDGTRLSIL.

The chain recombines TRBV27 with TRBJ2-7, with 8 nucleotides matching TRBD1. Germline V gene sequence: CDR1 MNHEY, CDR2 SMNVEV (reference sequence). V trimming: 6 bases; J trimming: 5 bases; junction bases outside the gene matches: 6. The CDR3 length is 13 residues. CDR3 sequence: CASSRTGYNEQYF. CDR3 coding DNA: TGTGCCAGCAGCCGGACAGGGTATAACGAGCAGTACTTC.

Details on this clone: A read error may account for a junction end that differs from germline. CDR3 sequence: CSLEIVTEQFF. The CDR3 DNA follows: TGCAGCCTTGAGATAGTCACTGAGCAGTTCTTC. The V call is TRBV29-1, the J call TRBJ2-1; D ambiguous. Germline lookup yields CDR1 SQVTM and CDR2 ANQGSEA. The CDR3 consists of 11 residues.

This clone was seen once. The CDR3 spells CASSLLSENRGNEQFF. DNA for the CDR3: TGTGCCAGCAGCTTACTAAGCGAGAACCGCGGCAATGAGCAGTTCTTC. The J gene is TRBJ2-1, the V gene TRBV7-9; D is ambiguous. Deletions cut 2 bases from V and 6 bases from J, with 17 bases between. The CDR3 runs to 16 residues. Germline CDR1 SEHNR, CDR2 FQNEAQ (reference sequence).

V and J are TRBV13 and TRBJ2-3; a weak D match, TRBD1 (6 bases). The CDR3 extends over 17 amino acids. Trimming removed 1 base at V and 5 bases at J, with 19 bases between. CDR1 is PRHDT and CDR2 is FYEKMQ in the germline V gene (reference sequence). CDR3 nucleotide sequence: TGTGCCAGCAGCTTAGTATTAAACAGGGTTTTTGGAGATACGCAGTATTTT. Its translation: CASSLVLNRVFGDTQYF.

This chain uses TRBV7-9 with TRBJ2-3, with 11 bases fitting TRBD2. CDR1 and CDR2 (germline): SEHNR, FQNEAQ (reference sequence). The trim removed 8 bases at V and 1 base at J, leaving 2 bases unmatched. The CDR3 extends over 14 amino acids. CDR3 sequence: CASLTSGGTDTQYF. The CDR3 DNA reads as TGTGCCAGCTTGACTAGCGGGGGCACAGATACGCAGTATTTT.

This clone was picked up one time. For the CDR3, the DNA is TGTGCCAGCAGCGTAGGCCCACTCGGGACAGGGGGCACAGATACGCAGTATTTT. Amino acid sequence: CASSVGPLGTGGTDTQYF. The chain carries TRBV9 and TRBJ2-3; 10 bases map to TRBD1. Per the germline V gene, CDR1 is SGDLS and CDR2 is YYNGEE. Losses at the gene ends were 0 bases for V and 1 base for J; bases not matched to a gene: 8. This CDR3 has 18 amino acids.

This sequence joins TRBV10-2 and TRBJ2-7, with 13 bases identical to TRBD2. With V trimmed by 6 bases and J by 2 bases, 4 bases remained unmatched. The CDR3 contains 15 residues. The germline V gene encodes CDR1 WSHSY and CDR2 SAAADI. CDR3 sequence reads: CASSAGLAGPYEQYF. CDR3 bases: TGCGCCAGCAGCGCGGGACTAGCGGGACCCTACGAGCAGTACTTC.

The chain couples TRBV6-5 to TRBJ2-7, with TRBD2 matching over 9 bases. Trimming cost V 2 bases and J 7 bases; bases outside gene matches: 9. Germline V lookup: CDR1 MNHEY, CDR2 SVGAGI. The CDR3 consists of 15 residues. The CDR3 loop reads CASSYVTSGLSEQYF. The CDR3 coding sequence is TGTGCCAGCAGTTACGTTACTAGCGGGTTGTCGGAGCAGTACTTC.

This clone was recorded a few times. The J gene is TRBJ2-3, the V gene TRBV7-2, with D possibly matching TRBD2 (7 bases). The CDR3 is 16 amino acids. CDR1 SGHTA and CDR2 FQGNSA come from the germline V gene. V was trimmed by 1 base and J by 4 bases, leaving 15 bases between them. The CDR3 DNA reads TGTGCCAGCAGCTTAGTCGGGGGGCCTAGTGCAGATACGCAGTATTTT. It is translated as CASSLVGGPSADTQYF. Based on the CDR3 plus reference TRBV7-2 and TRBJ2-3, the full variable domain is GAGVSQSPSNKVTEKGKDVELRCDPISGHTALYWYRQSLGQGLEFLIYFQGNSAPDKSGLPSDRFSAERTGGSVSTLTIQRTQQEDSAVYLCASSLVGGPSADTQYFGPGTRLTVL.

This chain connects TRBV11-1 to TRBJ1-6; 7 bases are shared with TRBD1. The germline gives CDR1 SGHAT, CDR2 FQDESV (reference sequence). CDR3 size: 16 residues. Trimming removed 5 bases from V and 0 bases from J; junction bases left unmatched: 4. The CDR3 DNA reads TGTGCCAGCAGCATCGGACAGGTCTCCTATAATTCACCCCTCCACTTT. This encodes CASSIGQVSYNSPLHF.

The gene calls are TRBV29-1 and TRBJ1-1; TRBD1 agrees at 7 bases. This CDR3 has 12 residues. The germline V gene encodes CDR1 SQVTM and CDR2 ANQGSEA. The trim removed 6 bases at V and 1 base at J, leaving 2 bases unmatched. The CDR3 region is CSVRDRNTEAFF. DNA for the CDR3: TGCAGCGTGAGGGACAGGAACACTGAAGCTTTCTTT.

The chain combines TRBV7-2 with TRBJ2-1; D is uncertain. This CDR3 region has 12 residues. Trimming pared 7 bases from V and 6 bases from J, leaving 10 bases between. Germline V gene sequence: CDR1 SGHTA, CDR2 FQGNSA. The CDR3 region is CASKSYVNEQFF. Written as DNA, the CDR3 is TGTGCCAGCAAAAGCTACGTCAATGAGCAGTTCTTC.

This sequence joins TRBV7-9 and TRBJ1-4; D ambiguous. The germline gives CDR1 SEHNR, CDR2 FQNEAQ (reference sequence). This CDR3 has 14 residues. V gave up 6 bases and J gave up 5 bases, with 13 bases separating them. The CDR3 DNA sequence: TGTGCCAGCAGTGTGGTGGGCGTCAATGAAAAACTGTTTTTT. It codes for CASSVVGVNEKLFF.

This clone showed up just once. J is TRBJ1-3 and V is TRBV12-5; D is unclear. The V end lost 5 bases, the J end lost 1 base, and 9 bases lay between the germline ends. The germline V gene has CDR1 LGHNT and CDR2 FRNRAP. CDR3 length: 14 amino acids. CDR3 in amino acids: CASGRPGSGNTIYF. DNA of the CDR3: TGTGCTAGTGGTCGCCCGGGGTCTGGAAACACCATATATTTT. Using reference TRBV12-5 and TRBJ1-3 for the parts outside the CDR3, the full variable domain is DARVTQTPRHKVTEMGQEVTMRCQPILGHNTVFWYRQTMMQGLELLAYFRNRAPLDDSGMPKDRFSAEMPDATLATLKIQPSEPRDSAVYFCASGRPGSGNTIYFGEGSWLTVV.

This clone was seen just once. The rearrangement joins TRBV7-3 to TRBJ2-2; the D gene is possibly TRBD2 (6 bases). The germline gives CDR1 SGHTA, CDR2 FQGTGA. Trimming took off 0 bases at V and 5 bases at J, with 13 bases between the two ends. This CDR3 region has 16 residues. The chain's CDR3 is CASSLTSGLGTGELFF. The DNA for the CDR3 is TGTGCCAGCAGCTTAACTAGCGGCCTTGGAACCGGGGAGCTGTTTTTT.

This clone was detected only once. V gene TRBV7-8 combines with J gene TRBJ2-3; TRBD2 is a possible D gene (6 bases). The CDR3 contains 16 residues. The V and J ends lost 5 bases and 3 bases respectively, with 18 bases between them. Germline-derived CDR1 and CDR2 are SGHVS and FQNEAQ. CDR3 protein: CASSRRVAGMTDTQYF. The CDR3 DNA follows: TGTGCCAGCAGCCGGCGCGTTGCGGGAATGACAGATACGCAGTATTTT.

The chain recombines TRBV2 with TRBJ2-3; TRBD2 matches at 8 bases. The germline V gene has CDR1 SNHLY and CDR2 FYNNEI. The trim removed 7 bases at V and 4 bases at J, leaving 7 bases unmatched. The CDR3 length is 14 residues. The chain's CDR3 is CASIPSGSPDTQYF. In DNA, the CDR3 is TGTGCCAGCATACCCAGCGGGAGCCCAGATACGCAGTATTTT.

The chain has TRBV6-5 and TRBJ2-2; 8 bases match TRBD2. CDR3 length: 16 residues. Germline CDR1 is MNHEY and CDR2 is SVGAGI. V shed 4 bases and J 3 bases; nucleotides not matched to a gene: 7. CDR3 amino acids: CASSSEAGADTGELFF. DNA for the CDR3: TGTGCCAGCAGTTCAGAAGCGGGGGCCGACACCGGGGAGCTGTTTTTT.

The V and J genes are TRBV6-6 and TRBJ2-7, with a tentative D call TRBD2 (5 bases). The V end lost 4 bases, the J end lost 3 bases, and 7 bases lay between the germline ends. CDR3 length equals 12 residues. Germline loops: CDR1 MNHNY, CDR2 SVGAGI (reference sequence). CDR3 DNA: TGTGCCAGCAGTTTCGGGGTCTACGAGCAGTACTTC. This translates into CASSFGVYEQYF.

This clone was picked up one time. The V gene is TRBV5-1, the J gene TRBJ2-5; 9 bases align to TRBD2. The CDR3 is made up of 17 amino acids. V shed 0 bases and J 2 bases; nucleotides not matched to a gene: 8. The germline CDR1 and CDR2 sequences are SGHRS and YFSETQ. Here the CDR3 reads CASSLGSSGRWQETQYF. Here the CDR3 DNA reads TGCGCCAGCAGCTTGGGGTCGAGCGGGAGGTGGCAAGAGACCCAGTACTTC.